This TCR beta chain was sequenced in a study of blood T cell repertoires in COVID-19. Turning to the study itself: Whether acute or convalescent, the COVID-19 samples came from the United States, Italy and Spain. From T cells, B-cell-depleted T cells, or PBMCs came the material, which was cDNA or gDNA.

Germline loops: CDR1 SNHLY, CDR2 FYNNEI. CDR3 length equals 15 residues. The V segment lost 0 bases and the J segment 6 bases; nucleotides outside the gene matches: 5. Methods used by the authors: It was from reference gene primer amplification that nucleated cell counts were estimated. Generated by immunoSEQ multiplex PCR, the TCRdb table keeps only in-frame clones and is missing some. Clonal size and the V and J genes are those of that table, whereas D and trimming came from the DNA. The table has approximately 240,000 clones, about 80% seen once. This chain joins TRBV2 and TRBJ2-7; 10 bases agree with TRBD1. The TCR comes from a woman aged 60-75 years with acute or convalescent COVID-19. Material: peripheral blood. This CDR3 is CASSEAQGQGSEQYF. CDR3 coding DNA: TGTGCCAGCAGTGAAGCGCAGGGACAGGGGAGCGAGCAGTACTTC.